This T cell receptor beta chain was recorded in a study of blood T cells in healthy people across ages. Study in general: The template switching approach captured approximately one barcoded beta molecule for every two T cells.

Then a second PCR, running roughly 7 to 11 cycles, was carried out with a sample-barcoded 5' primer and a J-beta primer mix. TCRdb redid the calling of the 5' RACE reads with MiXCR, one entry per CDR3 protein. The table has some 1,000,000 distinct CDR3 sequences, approximately 25% seen once. CDR1 MGHDK and CDR2 SYGVNS come from the germline V gene. The CDR3 contains 15 residues. About this clonotype: Its antigen remains unidentified.

Overall study findings and caveats: As naive T cell percentage varied, TCR beta diversity correlated strongly with it.

These data were also reused for a study on T cells of mothers and their children.

V and J are TRBV25-1 and TRBJ2-5, with a weak D call TRBD1 (5 bases). The DNA end is a closer match to TRBJ2-7, so the J assignment may be wrong. The source is a girl aged 2 to 10 in good health. Sequencing input: blood. CDR3 amino acids: CASSGVGRVPYEQYF. CDR3 in DNA: TGTGCCAGCAGTGGAGTGGGCAGGGTTCCCTACGAGCAGTACTTC.